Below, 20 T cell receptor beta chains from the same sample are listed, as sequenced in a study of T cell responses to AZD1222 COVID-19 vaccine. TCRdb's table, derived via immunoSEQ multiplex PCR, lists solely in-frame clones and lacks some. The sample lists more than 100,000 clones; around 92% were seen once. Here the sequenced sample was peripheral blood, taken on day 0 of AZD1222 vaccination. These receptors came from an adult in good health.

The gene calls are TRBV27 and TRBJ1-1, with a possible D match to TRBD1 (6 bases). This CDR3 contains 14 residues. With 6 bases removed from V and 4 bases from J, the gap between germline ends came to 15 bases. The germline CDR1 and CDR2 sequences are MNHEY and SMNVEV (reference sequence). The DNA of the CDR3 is TGTGCCAGCAGAATACAGGGAGAGGGCACTGAAGCTTTCTTT. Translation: CASRIQGEGTEAFF.

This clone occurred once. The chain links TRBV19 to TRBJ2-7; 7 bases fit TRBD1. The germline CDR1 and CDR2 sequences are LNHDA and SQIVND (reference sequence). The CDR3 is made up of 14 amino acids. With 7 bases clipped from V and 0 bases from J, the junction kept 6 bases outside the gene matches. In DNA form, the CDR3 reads TGTGCCAGTAAAAGGGACAGAGGCTCCTACGAGCAGTACTTC. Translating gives CASKRDRGSYEQYF.

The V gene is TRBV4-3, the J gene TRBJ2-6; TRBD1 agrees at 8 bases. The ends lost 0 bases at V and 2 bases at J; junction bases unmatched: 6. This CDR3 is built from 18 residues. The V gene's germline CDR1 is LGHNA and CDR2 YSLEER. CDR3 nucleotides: TGCGCCAGCAGCCAAGAGACAGGGGTTCGGGCTGGGGCCAACGTCCTGACTTTC. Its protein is CASSQETGVRAGANVLTF.

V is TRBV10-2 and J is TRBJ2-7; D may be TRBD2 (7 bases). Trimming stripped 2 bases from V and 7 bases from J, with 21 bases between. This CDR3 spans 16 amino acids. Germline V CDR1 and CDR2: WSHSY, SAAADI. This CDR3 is CASSEKGEGRSWEQYF. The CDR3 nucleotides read TGCGCCAGCAGTGAGAAGGGGGAGGGGAGATCGTGGGAGCAGTACTTC.

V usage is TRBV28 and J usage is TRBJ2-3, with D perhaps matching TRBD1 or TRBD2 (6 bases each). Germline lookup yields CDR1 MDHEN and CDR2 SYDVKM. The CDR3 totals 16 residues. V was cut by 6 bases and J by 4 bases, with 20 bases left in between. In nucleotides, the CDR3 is TGTGCCAGCAGGCCGCGGAGGGGGGTCACCTCAGATACGCAGTATTTT. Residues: CASRPRRGVTSDTQYF.

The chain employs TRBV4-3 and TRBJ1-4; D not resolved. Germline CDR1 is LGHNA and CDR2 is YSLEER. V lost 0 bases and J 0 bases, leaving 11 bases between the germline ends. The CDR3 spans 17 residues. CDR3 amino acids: CASSQDVSGATNEKLFF. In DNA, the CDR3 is TGCGCCAGCAGCCAAGATGTCAGCGGAGCAACTAATGAAAAACTGTTTTTT.

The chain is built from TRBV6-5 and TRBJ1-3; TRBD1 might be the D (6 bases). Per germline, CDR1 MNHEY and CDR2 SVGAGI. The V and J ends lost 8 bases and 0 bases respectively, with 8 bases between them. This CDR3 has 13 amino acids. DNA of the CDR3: TGTGCCAGCGGACAGTACTCTGGAAACACCATATATTTT. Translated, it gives CASGQYSGNTIYF.

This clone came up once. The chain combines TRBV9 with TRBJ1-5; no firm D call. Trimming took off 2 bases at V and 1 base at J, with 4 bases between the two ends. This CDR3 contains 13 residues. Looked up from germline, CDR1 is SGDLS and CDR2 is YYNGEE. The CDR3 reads CASSVGSNQPQHF. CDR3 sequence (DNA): TGTGCCAGCAGCGTTGGCAGCAATCAGCCCCAGCATTTT.

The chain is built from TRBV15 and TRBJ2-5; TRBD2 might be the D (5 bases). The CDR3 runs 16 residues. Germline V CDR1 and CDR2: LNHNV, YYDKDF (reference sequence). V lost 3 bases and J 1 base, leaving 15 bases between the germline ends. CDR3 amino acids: CATSRLGGEGQETQYF. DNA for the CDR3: TGTGCCACCAGCAGGTTAGGTGGTGAGGGCCAAGAGACCCAGTACTTC.

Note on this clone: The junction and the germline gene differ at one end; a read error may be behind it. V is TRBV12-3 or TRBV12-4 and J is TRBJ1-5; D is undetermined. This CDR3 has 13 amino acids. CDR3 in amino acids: CASSSGSNRPQHF. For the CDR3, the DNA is TGTGCCAGCAGTTCCGGATCTAATCGGCCCCAGCATTTT.

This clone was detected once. The CDR3 DNA sequence: TGTGCCAGCTCACCATCCAGATACGAGCAGTACTTC. Amino acid sequence: CASSPSRYEQYF. The J gene is TRBJ2-7, the V gene TRBV18; D is uncertain. The germline V and J ends were trimmed by 2 bases and 4 bases, with 6 bases remaining between them. Per the germline V gene, CDR1 is KGHSH and CDR2 is LQKENI. The CDR3 extends over 12 amino acids.

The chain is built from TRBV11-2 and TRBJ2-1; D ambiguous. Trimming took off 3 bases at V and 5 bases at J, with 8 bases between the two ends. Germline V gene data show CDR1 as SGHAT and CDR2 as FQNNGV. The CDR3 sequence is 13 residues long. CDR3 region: CASSLSVNNEQFF. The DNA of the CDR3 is TGTGCCAGCAGCTTGTCTGTTAACAATGAGCAGTTCTTC.

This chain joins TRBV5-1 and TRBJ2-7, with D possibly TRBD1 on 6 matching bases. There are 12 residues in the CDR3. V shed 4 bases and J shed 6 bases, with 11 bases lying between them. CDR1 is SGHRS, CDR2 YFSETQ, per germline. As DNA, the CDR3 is TGCGCCAGCAGCCCGCCAGGGGCCGAGCAGTACTTC. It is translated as CASSPPGAEQYF.

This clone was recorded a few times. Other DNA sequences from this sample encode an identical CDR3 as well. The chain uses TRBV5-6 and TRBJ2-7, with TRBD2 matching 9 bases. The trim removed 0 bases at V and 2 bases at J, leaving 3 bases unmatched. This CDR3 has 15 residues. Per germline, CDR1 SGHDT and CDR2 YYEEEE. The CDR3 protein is CASSLGLAVTYEQYF. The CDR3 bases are TGTGCCAGCAGCTTGGGACTAGCGGTGACCTACGAGCAGTACTTC.

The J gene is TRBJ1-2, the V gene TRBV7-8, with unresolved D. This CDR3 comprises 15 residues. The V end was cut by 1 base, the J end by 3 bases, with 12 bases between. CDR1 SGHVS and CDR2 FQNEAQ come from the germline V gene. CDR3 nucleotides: TGTGCCAGCAGCTTAGGGGCAGTCGGGGACTATGGCTACACCTTC. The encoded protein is CASSLGAVGDYGYTF.

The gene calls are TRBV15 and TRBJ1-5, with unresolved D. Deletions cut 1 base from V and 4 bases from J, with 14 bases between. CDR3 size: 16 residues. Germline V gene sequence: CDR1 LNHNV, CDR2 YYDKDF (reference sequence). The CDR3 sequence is CATSRVGEEINQPQHF. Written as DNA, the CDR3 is TGTGCCACCAGCAGAGTAGGAGAGGAAATAAATCAGCCCCAGCATTTT.

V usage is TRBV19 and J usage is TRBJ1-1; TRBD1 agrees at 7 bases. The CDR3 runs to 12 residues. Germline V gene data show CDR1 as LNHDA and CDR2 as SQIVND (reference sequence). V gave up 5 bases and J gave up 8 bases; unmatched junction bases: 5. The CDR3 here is CASSFGQVEAFF. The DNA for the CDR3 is TGTGCCAGTAGTTTCGGACAGGTAGAAGCTTTCTTT. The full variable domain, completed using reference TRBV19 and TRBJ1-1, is DGGITQSPKYLFRKEGQNVTLSCEQNLNHDAMYWYRQDPGQGLRLIYYSQIVNDFQKGDIAEGYSVSREKKESFPLTVTSAQKNPTAFYLCASSFGQVEAFFGQGTRLTVV.

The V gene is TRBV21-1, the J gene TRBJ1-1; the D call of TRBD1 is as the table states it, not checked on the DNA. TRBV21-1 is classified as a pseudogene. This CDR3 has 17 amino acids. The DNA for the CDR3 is TGTGCCCGGCCCCGGGACACTAGAAATATAATGAACACTGAAGCTTTCTTT. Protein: CARPRDTRNIMNTEAFF.

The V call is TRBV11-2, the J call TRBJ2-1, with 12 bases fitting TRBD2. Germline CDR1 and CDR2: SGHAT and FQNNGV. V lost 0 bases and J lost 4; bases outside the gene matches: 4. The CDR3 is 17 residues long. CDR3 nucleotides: TGTGCCAGCAGCTTAGAGGCTAGCGGGGGGGGTTACAATGAGCAGTTCTTC. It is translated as CASSLEASGGGYNEQFF. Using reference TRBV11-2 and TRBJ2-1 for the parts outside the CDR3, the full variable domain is EAGVAQSPRYKIIEKRQSVAFWCNPISGHATLYWYQQILGQGPKLLIQFQNNGVVDDSQLPKDRFSAERLKGVDSTLKIQPAKLEDSAVYLCASSLEASGGGYNEQFFGPGTRLTVL.

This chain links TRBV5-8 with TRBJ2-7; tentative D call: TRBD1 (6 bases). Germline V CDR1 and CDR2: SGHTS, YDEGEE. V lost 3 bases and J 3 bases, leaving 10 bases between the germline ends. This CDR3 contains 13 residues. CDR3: CASSSDRVYEQYF. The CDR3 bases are TGTGCCAGCAGCTCGGACAGAGTCTACGAGCAGTACTTC.